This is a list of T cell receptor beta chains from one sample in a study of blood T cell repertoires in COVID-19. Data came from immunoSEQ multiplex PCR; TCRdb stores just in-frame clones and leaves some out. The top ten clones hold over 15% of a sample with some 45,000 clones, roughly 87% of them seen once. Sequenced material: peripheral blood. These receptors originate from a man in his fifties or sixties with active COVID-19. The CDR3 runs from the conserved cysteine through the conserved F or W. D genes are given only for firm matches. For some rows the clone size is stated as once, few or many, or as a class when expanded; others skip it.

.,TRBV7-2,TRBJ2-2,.,CASSYRQAKGAGELFF,TGTGCCAGCAGCTACCGACAGGCTAAGGGCGCCGGGGAGCTGTTTTTT
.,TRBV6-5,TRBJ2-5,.,CASSYRRAEETQYF,TGTGCCAGCAGTTACAGGAGAGCTGAAGAGACCCAGTACTTC
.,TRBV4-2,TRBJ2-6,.,CASSQAERDRANVLTF,TGTGCCAGCAGCCAAGCCGAGAGGGACAGGGCCAACGTCCTGACTTTC
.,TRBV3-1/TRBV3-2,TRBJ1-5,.,CASSQDLMQPQHF,TGTGCCAGCAGCCAAGATCTAATGCAGCCCCAGCATTTT
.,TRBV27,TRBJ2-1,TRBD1,CASSPRTGGINEQFF,TGTGCCAGCAGTCCGCGGACAGGGGGCATCAATGAGCAGTTCTTC
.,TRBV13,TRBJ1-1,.,CASSLFTSNTEAFF,TGTGCCAGCAGCTTGTTTACATCGAACACTGAAGCTTTCTTT
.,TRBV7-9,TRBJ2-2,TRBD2,CASAGTSGGYTGELFF,TGTGCCAGCGCAGGGACTAGCGGGGGCTACACCGGGGAGCTGTTTTTT
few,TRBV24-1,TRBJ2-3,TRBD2,CATGEGGTDTQYF,TGTGCCACCGGGGAGGGAGGCACAGATACGCAGTATTTT
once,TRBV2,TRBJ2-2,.,CASSGVGGTGELFF,TGTGCCAGCAGCGGGGTAGGGGGCACCGGGGAGCTGTTTTTT
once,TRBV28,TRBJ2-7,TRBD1,CASRRTGSYEQYF,TGTGCCAGCAGGAGGACAGGCTCCTACGAGCAGTACTTC
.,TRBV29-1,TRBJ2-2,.,CSVEGPGELFF,TGCAGCGTTGAAGGGCCCGGGGAGCTGTTTTTT
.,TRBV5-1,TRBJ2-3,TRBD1,CASSLEGAGGWDTQYF,TGCGCCAGCAGCTTGGAGGGTGCAGGGGGATGGGATACGCAGTATTTT
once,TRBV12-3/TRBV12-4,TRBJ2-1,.,CASRGQPYNEQFF,TGTGCCAGCAGAGGACAGCCTTACAATGAGCAGTTCTTC
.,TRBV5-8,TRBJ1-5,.,CASSLQDQPQHF,TGTGCCAGCAGCCTACAGGATCAGCCCCAGCATTTT
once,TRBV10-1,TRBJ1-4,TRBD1,CASRDDRGAPGPTNEKLFF,TGCGCCAGCAGGGATGACAGGGGAGCCCCCGGGCCCACTAATGAAAAACTGTTTTTT
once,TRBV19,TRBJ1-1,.,CASRPTAGGLNTEAFF,TGTGCCAGTAGACCAACGGCGGGGGGCCTGAACACTGAAGCTTTCTTT
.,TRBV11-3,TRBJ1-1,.,CASSLGGPATEAFF,TGTGCCAGCAGCTTAGGAGGGCCTGCTACTGAAGCTTTCTTT
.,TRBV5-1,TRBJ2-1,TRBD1,CASSLGPGTEESYNEQFF,TGCGCCAGCAGCTTGGGCCCCGGGACAGAGGAGTCCTACAATGAGCAGTTCTTC
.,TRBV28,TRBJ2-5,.,CASSGGAPRETQYF,TGTGCCAGCAGTGGGGGCGCCCCCCGGGAGACCCAGTACTTC
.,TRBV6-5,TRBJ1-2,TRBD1,CASSRGRGDGYTF,TGTGCCAGCAGTAGGGGGCGCGGAGATGGCTACACCTTC
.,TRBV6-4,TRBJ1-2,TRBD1,CASRPPGQAANYGYTF,TGTGCCAGCAGGCCCCCCGGACAGGCGGCTAACTATGGCTACACCTTC
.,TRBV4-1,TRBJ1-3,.,CASSQEGTQGNTIYF,TGCGCCAGCAGCCAAGAAGGGACACAAGGAAACACCATATATTTT
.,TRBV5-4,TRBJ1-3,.,CASSSAKESGNTIYF,TGTGCCAGCAGCTCGGCGAAGGAGTCTGGAAACACCATATATTTT
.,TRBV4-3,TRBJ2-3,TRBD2,CASSRLLAGVPGDTQYF,TGCGCCAGCAGCCGTCTACTAGCGGGGGTTCCGGGAGATACGCAGTATTTT
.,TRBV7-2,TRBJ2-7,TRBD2,CASSPGGAYEQYF,TGTGCCAGCAGCCCCGGGGGGGCCTACGAGCAGTACTTC
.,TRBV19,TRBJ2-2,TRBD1,CASSGTGSAGELFF,TGTGCCAGTAGTGGGACAGGGAGCGCCGGGGAGCTGTTTTTT
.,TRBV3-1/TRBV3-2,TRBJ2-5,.,CASSPITQETQYF,TGTGCCAGCAGCCCTATTACCCAAGAGACCCAGTACTTC
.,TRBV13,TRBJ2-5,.,CASSPPPGETQYF,TGTGCCAGCAGCCCTCCACCGGGAGAGACCCAGTACTTC
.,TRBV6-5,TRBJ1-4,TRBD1,CASSATGSHEKLFF,TGTGCCAGTTCAGCGACAGGGTCACACGAAAAACTGTTTTTT
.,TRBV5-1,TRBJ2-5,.,CASSFAGEETQYF,TGCGCCAGCAGCTTCGCCGGGGAAGAGACCCAGTACTTC
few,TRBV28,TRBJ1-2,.,CASSFPVGGGYTF,TGTGCCAGCAGTTTCCCCGTGGGGGGTGGCTACACCTTC
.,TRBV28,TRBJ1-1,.,CASSLSRVRAFF,TGTGCCAGCAGTTTATCCAGGGTTAGAGCTTTCTTT
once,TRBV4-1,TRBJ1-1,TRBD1,CASSQVTGGVNTEAFF,TGCGCCAGCAGCCAAGTAACAGGGGGCGTGAACACTGAAGCTTTCTTT
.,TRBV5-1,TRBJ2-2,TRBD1,CASSLPGTGGYTGELFF,TGCGCCAGCAGCCTCCCCGGGACAGGGGGATACACCGGGGAGCTGTTTTTT
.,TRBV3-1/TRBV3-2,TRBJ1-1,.,CASSQDLGNLNTEAFF,TGTGCCAGCAGCCAAGATCTCGGGAATTTGAACACTGAAGCTTTCTTT
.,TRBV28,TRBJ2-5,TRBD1,CASSLPQGQETQYF,TGTGCCAGCAGTTTGCCACAGGGGCAAGAGACCCAGTACTTC
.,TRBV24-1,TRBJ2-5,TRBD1,CATSDSGTGGGETQYF,TGTGCCACCAGTGATTCCGGGACAGGGGGAGGAGAGACCCAGTACTTC
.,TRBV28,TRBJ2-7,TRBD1,CASSPGQIYEQYF,TGTGCCAGCAGCCCGGGACAGATCTACGAGCAGTACTTC
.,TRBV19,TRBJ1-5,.,CASSITGQRSNQPQHF,TGTGCCAGTAGTATAACGGGACAAAGGAGCAATCAGCCCCAGCATTTT
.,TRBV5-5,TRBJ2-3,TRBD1,CASRESTGGDTQYF,TGTGCCAGCAGGGAATCGACAGGGGGGGATACGCAGTATTTT
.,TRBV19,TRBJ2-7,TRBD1,CASSRQGSYEQYF,TGTGCCAGTAGTCGACAGGGATCCTACGAGCAGTACTTC
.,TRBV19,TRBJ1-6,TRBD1,CASSIRTGWWDNSPLHF,TGTGCCAGTAGTATTCGGACAGGCTGGTGGGATAATTCACCCCTCCACTTT
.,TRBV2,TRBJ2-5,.,CASSAGGQATQYF,TGTGCCAGCAGCGCCGGGGGGCAAGCGACCCAGTACTTC
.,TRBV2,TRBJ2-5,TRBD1,CASTPTGLETQYF,TGTGCCAGTACCCCGACAGGGCTGGAGACCCAGTACTTC
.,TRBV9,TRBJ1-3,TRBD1,CASSASRTGASGNTIYF,TGTGCCAGCAGCGCTAGTCGAACAGGGGCATCTGGAAACACCATATATTTT
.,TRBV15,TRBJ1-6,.,CATSRDREGSSPLHF,TGTGCCACCAGCAGAGACAGGGAGGGAAGTTCACCCCTCCACTTT
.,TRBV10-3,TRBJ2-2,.,CAISEGALTGELFF,TGTGCCATCAGTGAGGGGGCACTCACCGGGGAGCTGTTTTTT
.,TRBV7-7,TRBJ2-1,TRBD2,CASSSGLAGEGEQFF,TGTGCTAGCAGCTCGGGACTAGCGGGGGAGGGTGAGCAGTTCTTC
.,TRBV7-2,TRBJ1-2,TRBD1,CASSLWGTVYGYTF,TGTGCCAGCAGCTTATGGGGGACAGTTTATGGCTACACCTTC
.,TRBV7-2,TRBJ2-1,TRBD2,CASSLRLAGDKESYNEQFF,TGTGCCAGCAGCTTACGACTAGCGGGAGATAAGGAGTCCTACAATGAGCAGTTCTTC
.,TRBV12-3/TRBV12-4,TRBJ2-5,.,CASKLNSGETQYF,TGTGCCAGCAAATTGAATAGCGGCGAGACCCAGTACTTC
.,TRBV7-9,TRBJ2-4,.,CASSQGNIQYF,TGTGCCAGCAGCCAGGGAAACATTCAGTACTTC
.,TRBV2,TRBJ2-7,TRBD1,CASSVGTGLISYEQYF,TGTGCCAGCAGTGTTGGGACAGGGCTAATTTCCTACGAGCAGTACTTC
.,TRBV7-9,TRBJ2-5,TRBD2,CASSLDKRGGQETQYF,TGTGCCAGCAGCTTAGATAAGCGGGGGGGACAAGAGACCCAGTACTTC
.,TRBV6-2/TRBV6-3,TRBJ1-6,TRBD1,CASSWTGGNNSPLHF,TGTGCCAGCAGTTGGACAGGGGGGAATAATTCACCCCTCCACTTT
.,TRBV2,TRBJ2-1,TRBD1,CASSYRDRVNNEQFF,TGTGCCAGCAGTTACCGGGACAGGGTTAACAATGAGCAGTTCTTC
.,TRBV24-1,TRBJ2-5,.,CATSDLGGQETQYF,TGTGCCACCAGTGATTTGGGCGGACAAGAGACCCAGTACTTC
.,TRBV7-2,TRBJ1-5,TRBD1,CASSPTGVTQQPQHF,TGTGCCAGCAGCCCAACAGGGGTAACTCAACAGCCCCAGCATTTT
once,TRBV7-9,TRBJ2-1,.,CASRPAGGPSYNEQFF,TGTGCCAGCAGACCCGCCGGGGGTCCCTCCTACAATGAGCAGTTCTTC